This entry features one T cell receptor beta chain sequence. Its antigen is unknown. There are no base qualities to consult, and no much larger clone falls within one base. The meaning of the sample's time point label: peripheral blood 6 weeks after treatment start. The cohort comprised fewer than 35 patients with locally advanced or metastatic urothelial carcinoma treated at Memorial Sloan Kettering on a trial protocol. Peripheral blood mononuclear cells were collected pretreatment and during treatment, with between 1 and 8 total time points obtained per patient. The Qiagen DNeasy Blood extraction kit was used to purify genomic DNA from total PBMCs and tumor samples. PBMCs were collected pretreatment and during treatment, and were isolated and stored as previously described. CDR1 and CDR2 are drawn from the germline V gene (reference sequence): SSHAT, FNYEAQ. V is shortened by 1 base, J by 5 bases, and the region joining them spans 14 bases. Taken from cysteine to phenylalanine, the CDR3 has 15 residues. The sequence is cut down to CDR3 DNA, 45 bases in frame from base 1.

Synthetic TCR analog templates were spiked into each PCR to estimate absolute template abundance from read counts. TCRbeta CDR3 regions were amplified from genomic DNA with bias-controlled V and J gene primers using the immunoSEQ assay. Sequencing of rearranged TCRbeta segments was performed at approximately 20X coverage. As for the authors' bioinformatics: Sequencing errors were corrected by clustering, and CDR3s were annotated against IMGT so that V, D and J genes could be assigned. Only productive TCRbeta rearrangements were used in downstream analyses, excluding out-of-frame or stop-codon sequences. Clonality was computed as one minus Shannon entropy normalized by the log of the number of unique productive sequences. Fisher's exact test with Benjamini-Hochberg correction, at a threshold of adjusted p below 0.01, was used to find clones that differed between time points or between blood and tumor. TCRdb provides this immuneACCESS table in a form limited to in-frame rearrangements. Some clones are lacking; in checked studies, under half of them reflect an unresolved V gene, and why the rest are absent is not known. V, J and clone size are taken as reported in that table, and D and trimming were inferred from the DNA itself. This sample lists around 110,000 clones; roughly 89% were detected once. Together, the top ten hold approximately 1.7% of the sample.

The data derive from a study of PD-L1 blockade in urothelial cancer (dated by TCRdb to 2015 to 2018). General notes on the study: Every patient began therapy in 2014 and was given atezolizumab 1,200 mg intravenously every 3 weeks. Blood samples were analyzed 3 weeks after the start of treatment (second dose) and 6 weeks after the start of treatment. An ECOG performance status of 0 or 1 was recorded for the patients, and 0 to 3 prior chemotherapy regimens had been received by the patients. TCR sequencing covered pretreatment tumor samples and matched, serially collected peripheral blood taken before and after atezolizumab treatment. Blood samples gave median yields of approximately 130,000 T cells and 82,636 unique TCRs, along with a median clonality of about 0.084. Pretreatment blood TCR-seq was available for under 35 patients, at least one posttreatment blood collection was obtained for around 25 patients, and tumor TCR-seq was available for around 25 patients. In the same patients who had TCR sequencing, pretreatment tumors also underwent whole exome sequencing and RNA sequencing. The study, an exploratory multi-omic analysis, examined somatic, immune and clinical correlates of response to PD-L1 blockade with atezolizumab in urothelial cancer. About 90% of the roughly 29 patients were identified as males with urothelial cancer of bladder origin, and a prior smoking history was reported by 18 of 29 patients. Durable clinical benefit was achieved by nine patients and was not achieved by 20 patients. Durable clinical benefit was defined as a progression-free survival longer than 6 months, and TCR features were additionally tested against progression-free survival and overall survival.

What the research found in general, with its limitations: A pretreatment peripheral blood TCR clonality below the median was linked to improved progression-free and overall survival. Greater expansion of tumor-associated TCR clones in peripheral blood 3 weeks after the start of treatment was observed in patients with durable benefit (n of about 20, p = 0.022). Because the sample size was small (n of about 30) and many exploratory analyses were performed, the results are intended to be hypothesis-generating.

The chain couples TRBV7-7 to TRBJ2-5; tentative D gene TRBD1, with 5 bases matching. Here the sequenced sample was PBMCs, taken around atezolizumab (anti-PD-L1) treatment. This receptor was identified in a man in his sixties with urothelial cancer. The CDR3 region: CASSLVQGATETQYF. The DNA is as follows: TGTGCCAGCAGCTTAGTGCAGGGTGCGACGGAGACCCAGTACTTC.